This entry is about one T cell receptor beta chain. Its antigen is unidentified. These data originate in a study of T cells in Graves' hyperthyroidism and ophthalmopathy. RNA transcripts gave rise to amplified TCR beta CDR3 regions. An initial round of RT-PCR targeting the TCR CDR3 relied on the HTBI primer set. MiXCR, applied by TCRdb to the multiplex PCR reads, yields one record per CDR3 protein. This table has hundreds of thousands of distinct CDR3 sequences, under 15% appearing once. The CDR3 is 15 residues long. Germline V gives CDR1 KGHDR, CDR2 SFDVKD. With V trimmed by 4 bases and J by 3 bases, 5 bases remained unmatched. Each patient was aged 18 to 65 and had newly diagnosed hyperthyroidism of under 2 months' duration. 10 ml of fresh peripheral blood supplied the PBMCs. Study-level points and caveats: Most thyroid clonotypes expanded above 0.001 were also detected in blood. Separation of ophthalmopathy from stable hyperthyroidism was achieved by a 13 V-J model.

Sequences were obtained from blood. The sequence was obtained from a woman aged 25-40 years with Graves' hyperthyroidism. This chain joins TRBV24-1 and TRBJ2-3, with 8 nucleotides matching TRBD2. The DNA for the CDR3 is TGTGCCACCAGTGACCCCCTAGCGGGTACAGATACGCAGTATTTT. Translation: CATSDPLAGTDTQYF.